Each of the 26 T cell receptor beta chains below was sequenced from the same sample in a study of cytomegalovirus exposure and HLA in healthy donors (TCRdb year 2017). The protocol used for the library was the immunoSEQ multiplex PCR assay. For the multiplex PCR, a mixture combining 60 forward primers for TCR Vbeta segments and 13 reverse primers for TCR Jbeta segments was used. TCRdb limited this immuneACCESS table to in-frame rearrangements with V and J called. A share of clones is missing; checked studies link under half to unresolved V genes, and the rest is unexplained. This sample lists roughly 100,000 clones; 75% to 85% were detected once. About 2.2% of the sample is in the top ten clones. Material for sequencing was PBMCs. The receptors here all came from a man aged 30 to 39 in good health and CMV-seronegative.

J is TRBJ1-3 and V is TRBV2; D gene uncertain. This CDR3 is 14 amino acids long. Germline V lookup: CDR1 SNHLY, CDR2 FYNNEI. The V end lost 5 bases, the J end lost 2 bases, and 10 bases lay between the germline ends. In nucleotides, the CDR3 is TGTGCCAGCAGTTCGGAGTTAGCTGGAAACACCATATATTTT. Translation: CASSSELAGNTIYF. The complete variable domain, with remaining parts taken from reference TRBV2 and TRBJ1-3, reads EPEVTQTPSHQVTQMGQEVILRCVPISNHLYFYWYRQILGQKVEFLVSFYNNEISEKSEIFDDQFSVERPDGSNFTLKIRSTKLEDSAMYFCASSSELAGNTIYFGEGSWLTVV.

The gene calls are TRBV29-1 and TRBJ1-3; D gene uncertain. Germline V gene lookup returns CDR1 SQVTM and CDR2 ANQGSEA. Trimming left V 7 bases short and J 4 bases short, with 8 bases between. The CDR3 is 11 residues long. The CDR3 nucleotides read TGCAGCGGTACAGAAGGAAACACCATATATTTT. The encoded protein is CSGTEGNTIYF.

This clone has just a few counts. This chain joins TRBV18 and TRBJ2-7, with a weak D call TRBD2 (7 bases). Trimming left V 2 bases short and J 5 bases short, with 22 bases between. CDR1 is KGHSH, CDR2 LQKENI, per germline. The CDR3 is 17 amino acids. CDR3 in DNA: TGTGCCAGCTCACCAACCCAGGGGCTAGCGGACCCCCACGAGCAGTACTTC. It specifies CASSPTQGLADPHEQYF.

This clone was seen a single time. This sample includes further DNA sequences coding for the same CDR3. This chain uses TRBV7-2 with TRBJ2-7; 7 nucleotides match TRBD1. The trim removed 6 bases at V and 4 bases at J, leaving 3 bases unmatched. There are 12 residues in the CDR3. Germline V gene lookup returns CDR1 SGHTA and CDR2 FQGNSA. CDR3 DNA: TGTGCCAGCAGTCGACAGGGATACGAGCAGTACTTC. Its protein is CASSRQGYEQYF.

The chain recombines TRBV7-9 with TRBJ1-1; weak D call: TRBD1 (5 bases). The CDR3 is 13 residues long. V dropped 7 bases and J dropped 0 bases, with 9 bases sitting between them. Germline loops: CDR1 SEHNR, CDR2 FQNEAQ (reference sequence). The CDR3 region has the DNA TGTGCCAGCACCCAACAGGTGAACACTGAAGCTTTCTTT. Translation: CASTQQVNTEAFF. Full variable domain (remainder filled in from reference TRBV7-9 and TRBJ1-1): DTGVSQNPRHKITKRGQNVTFRCDPISEHNRLYWYRQTLGQGPEFLTYFQNEAQLEKSRLLSDRFSAERPKGSFSTLEIQRTEQGDSAMYLCASTQQVNTEAFFGQGTRLTVV.

The V call is TRBV4-3, the J call TRBJ1-6; 8 bases fit TRBD1. The V segment lost 3 bases and the J segment 1 base; nucleotides outside the gene matches: 14. The V gene's germline CDR1 is LGHNA and CDR2 YSLEER. The CDR3 covers 20 residues. The chain's CDR3 is CASSQAGQGAGRSYNSPLHF. CDR3 DNA: TGCGCCAGCAGCCAGGCGGGCCAGGGGGCAGGAAGGTCCTATAATTCACCCCTCCACTTT.

The V and J genes are TRBV7-8 and TRBJ1-3; TRBD1 aligns across 8 bases. Per germline, CDR1 SGHVS and CDR2 FQNEAQ. The V gene end was trimmed by 5 bases and the J gene end by 4 bases; junction bases not matched to a gene: 13. This CDR3 region has 17 residues. As DNA, the CDR3 is TGTGCCAGCAGCGAACGGACAGGGTGGAGTGTCGGAAACACCATATATTTT. Amino acid sequence: CASSERTGWSVGNTIYF.

The rearrangement joins TRBV19 to TRBJ2-7; D is perhaps TRBD1 (5 bases). V dropped 5 bases and J dropped 0 bases, with 11 bases sitting between them. The CDR3 totals 14 residues. Germline CDR1 is LNHDA and CDR2 is SQIVND (reference sequence). CDR3 nucleotides: TGTGCCAGTAGTCCCCACAGGATCTCCTACGAGCAGTACTTC. As protein: CASSPHRISYEQYF.

V is TRBV27 and J is TRBJ2-5; D is unresolved. There are 15 residues in the CDR3. Trimming shortened V by 4 bases and J by 6 bases, and 18 bases separated the two germline ends. The germline gives CDR1 MNHEY, CDR2 SMNVEV (reference sequence). CDR3 residues: CASSSQITNAQTQYF. The CDR3 bases are TGTGCCAGCAGTTCCCAGATTACCAACGCACAGACCCAGTACTTC.

This clone has just one count. J is TRBJ1-1 and V is TRBV30; 7 bases are shared with TRBD1. V lost 0 bases to trimming and J lost 1 base; unmatched junction nucleotides: 5. This CDR3 region has 15 residues. The germline CDR1 and CDR2 sequences are GTSNPN and SVGIG (reference sequence). CDR3 residues: CAWSVGGAGNTEAFF. The CDR3 region has the DNA TGTGCCTGGAGTGTAGGGGGCGCGGGGAACACTGAAGCTTTCTTT.

V usage is TRBV7-9 and J usage is TRBJ1-6, with 8 bases lining up with TRBD1. The germline V gene has CDR1 SEHNR and CDR2 FQNEAQ (reference sequence). The CDR3 has 15 amino acids. Trimming took 5 bases from V and 8 from J; bases not matched to a gene: 8. The chain's CDR3 is CASSPQGTGHSPLHF. CDR3 DNA sequence: TGTGCCAGCAGCCCCCAGGGGACAGGACATTCACCCCTCCACTTT. The full variable domain, with the rest looked up from reference TRBV7-9 and TRBJ1-6, is DTGVSQNPRHKITKRGQNVTFRCDPISEHNRLYWYRQTLGQGPEFLTYFQNEAQLEKSRLLSDRFSAERPKGSFSTLEIQRTEQGDSAMYLCASSPQGTGHSPLHFGNGTRLTVT.

This clone was picked up one time. This chain joins TRBV7-2 and TRBJ1-5; weak D call: TRBD1 (6 bases). The germline CDR1 and CDR2 sequences are SGHTA and FQGNSA. The germline V and J ends were trimmed by 8 bases and 4 bases, with 18 bases remaining between them. There are 15 residues in the CDR3. The CDR3 DNA reads as TGTGCCAGCGGGGGGGGTGGACAGCCAAATCAGCCCCAGCATTTT. The encoded protein is CASGGGGQPNQPQHF. Supplemented by reference TRBV7-2 and TRBJ1-5, the full variable domain reads GAGVSQSPSNKVTEKGKDVELRCDPISGHTALYWYRQSLGQGLEFLIYFQGNSAPDKSGLPSDRFSAERTGGSVSTLTIQRTQQEDSAVYLCASGGGGQPNQPQHFGDGTRLSIL.

This clone was found once. The rearrangement joins TRBV7-8 to TRBJ1-2, with D possibly TRBD1 on 5 matching bases. The germline V gene has CDR1 SGHVS and CDR2 FQNEAQ. CDR3 length equals 14 residues. The ends were cut back, 5 bases at V and 6 bases at J, with 16 bases in the middle. The CDR3 sequence is CASSPLGQGNGYTF. The CDR3 DNA reads TGTGCCAGCAGCCCATTGGGGCAGGGTAATGGCTACACCTTC.

The V call is TRBV7-9, the J call TRBJ2-3, with D possibly matching TRBD2 (5 bases). Between the trimmed V and J ends, which lost 2 bases and 1 base, there was a span of 13 bases. The CDR3 contains 16 residues. Germline V gene sequence: CDR1 SEHNR, CDR2 FQNEAQ (reference sequence). The CDR3 DNA reads TGTGCCAGCAGCTTATTCCGGGGAACGGGCACAGATACGCAGTATTTT. Its protein is CASSLFRGTGTDTQYF.

The chain joins TRBV5-1 to TRBJ2-3; 7 bases line up with TRBD1. This CDR3 comprises 16 residues. From germline, CDR1 is SGHRS and CDR2 YFSETQ. Trimming cost V 7 bases and J 2 bases; bases outside gene matches: 13. The DNA for the CDR3 is TGCGCCAGCCAAGTAGCCGGGACAGTCCTCACAGATACGCAGTATTTT. Translated, it gives CASQVAGTVLTDTQYF.

The chain employs TRBV6-6 and TRBJ1-2; unclear D gene. The CDR3 runs 12 residues. From germline, CDR1 is MNHNY and CDR2 SVGAGI (reference sequence). Trimming shortened V by 4 bases and J by 4 bases, and 7 bases separated the two germline ends. CDR3 protein: CASSSSFYGYTF. The CDR3 DNA reads TGTGCCAGCAGTTCCTCCTTCTATGGCTACACCTTC.

This clone was observed a few times. V usage is TRBV27 and J usage is TRBJ1-2; TRBD1 matches at 10 bases. V shed 5 bases, J shed 3 bases, and the junction held 9 bases outside the gene matches. CDR3 length: 16 residues. The V gene's germline CDR1 is MNHEY and CDR2 SMNVEV (reference sequence). CDR3 in DNA: TGTGCCAGCAGTGGCCCAATCGGGACAGGGGACTATGGCTACACCTTC. Protein: CASSGPIGTGDYGYTF.

The J gene is TRBJ2-1, the V gene TRBV19; TRBD1 is a possible D gene (6 bases). V gave up 8 bases and J gave up 12 bases, with 11 bases separating them. The CDR3 runs to 10 residues. Per germline, CDR1 LNHDA and CDR2 SQIVND (reference sequence). The DNA of the CDR3 is TGTGCCAGTGGAACAGGGCGGCAGTTCTTC. It specifies CASGTGRQFF.

CDR3 protein: CAITPVGLPRNEQFF. Written as DNA, the CDR3 is TGTGCCATCACGCCCGTAGGACTCCCACGCAATGAGCAGTTCTTC. The chain has TRBV28 and TRBJ2-1; tentative D call: TRBD2 (5 bases). V lost 10 bases, J lost 6 bases, and 22 bases lay in between. CDR1 is MDHEN, CDR2 SYDVKM, per germline. The CDR3 is 15 residues long. Together with reference TRBV28 and TRBJ2-1, the CDR3 gives the full variable domain: DVKVTQSSRYLVKRTGEKVFLECVQDMDHENMFWYRQDPGLGLRLIYFSYDVKMKEKGDIPEGYSVSREKKERFSLILESASTNQTSMYLCAITPVGLPRNEQFFGPGTRLTVL.

The chain links TRBV6-1 to TRBJ2-5; a weak D match, TRBD1 (6 bases). The CDR3 runs to 13 residues. V lost 6 bases and J lost 5, with 13 bases in between. CDR1 is MNHNS and CDR2 is SASEGT in the germline V gene. CDR3 nucleotide sequence: TGTGCCAGCAGCTTTCAGGGGCAGGAGACCCAGTACTTC. Its protein product is CASSFQGQETQYF.

V usage is TRBV19 and J usage is TRBJ1-1; no definite D call. V shed 5 bases and J shed 5 bases, with 9 bases lying between them. There are 12 residues in the CDR3. Looked up from germline, CDR1 is LNHDA and CDR2 is SQIVND (reference sequence). CDR3 DNA sequence: TGTGCCAGTAGTTCGGGAAGGACTGAAGCTTTCTTT. This encodes CASSSGRTEAFF.

The chain carries TRBV19 and TRBJ1-5; tentative D call: TRBD1 (6 bases). The CDR3 spans 15 residues. V lost 5 bases and J lost 5, with 16 bases in between. The V gene's germline CDR1 is LNHDA and CDR2 SQIVND (reference sequence). In nucleotides, the CDR3 is TGTGCCAGTAGTTTCCAGGGGTCAGTTCATCAGCCCCAGCATTTT. Its translation: CASSFQGSVHQPQHF.

The V and J genes are TRBV7-9 and TRBJ1-1; 12 nucleotides align to TRBD1. Germline V gene data show CDR1 as SEHNR and CDR2 as FQNEAQ (reference sequence). The CDR3 is made up of 12 amino acids. CDR3 sequence: CSGGQGATEAFF. DNA for the CDR3: TGTTCCGGGGGACAGGGGGCCACTGAAGCTTTCTTT. The whole variable domain, remainder taken from reference TRBV7-9 and TRBJ1-1, is DTGVSQNPRHKITKRGQNVTFRCDPISEHNRLYWYRQTLGQGPEFLTYFQNEAQLEKSRLLSDRFSAERPKGSFSTLEIQRTEQGDSAMYLCSGGQGATEAFFGQGTRLTVV.

This sequence joins TRBV6-4 and TRBJ1-1, with D possibly matching TRBD1 (5 bases). Germline V gives CDR1 MRHNA, CDR2 SNTAGT. This CDR3 spans 12 amino acids. V dropped 3 bases and J dropped 7 bases, with 9 bases sitting between them. CDR3 coding DNA: TGTGCCAGCAGTGATTTAAGGGGTGAAGCTTTCTTT. It yields the protein CASSDLRGEAFF.

CDR3 residues: CASSHNTGGSYEQYF. DNA for the CDR3: TGCGCCAGCAGCCATAACACAGGGGGATCCTACGAGCAGTACTTC. The V call is TRBV4-1, the J call TRBJ2-7; TRBD1 agrees at 8 bases. Germline V lookup: CDR1 MGHRA, CDR2 YSYEKL. This CDR3 region has 15 residues. The junction had 5 bases not matched to a gene; V was cut back by 3 bases and J by 1 base.

This clone was detected only once. V is TRBV6-5 and J is TRBJ2-5, with a weak D call TRBD1 (5 bases). V shed 2 bases and J shed 5 bases, with 12 bases lying between them. The CDR3 totals 14 residues. Germline values: CDR1 MNHEY, CDR2 SVGAGI. CDR3 DNA sequence: TGTGCCAGCAGTTACCAGGGTAACGAGGAGACCCAGTACTTC. Translating it yields CASSYQGNEETQYF.